This TCR beta chain is drawn from a study of technical replicates of blood from several donors. J gave up 0 bases and V 5 bases, and 11 bases lay outside the gene matches. The CDR3 sequence is 17 residues long. Germline V CDR1 and CDR2: SGHTA, FQGNSA. Profiled with immunoSEQ multiplex PCR; TCRdb holds only in-frame clones, not every one. The data hold around 60,000 clones, with 75% to 90% observed a single time. The TCR sequence derives from a human donor in good health. Some clones in this sample may be carry-over from other donors' samples. Specimen: PBMCs. The chain employs TRBV7-2 and TRBJ2-3, with 7 bases that match TRBD2. The CDR3 protein is CASSPLISGTSTDTQYF. The CDR3 nucleotides read TGTGCCAGCAGCCCACTGATCAGCGGGACTAGCACAGATACGCAGTATTTT.